The clone carrying this TCR beta chain came up a few times. TCR beta CDR3 sequences were amplified from RNA transcripts. A first-round RT-PCR of the TCR CDR3 used the HTBI primer set. One entry per CDR3 protein results from TCRdb running MiXCR on the multiplex PCR reads. Of around 530,000 distinct CDR3 sequences in the sample, 17% were seen once. The sample originates from a study of T cells in Graves' hyperthyroidism and ophthalmopathy. V lost 5 bases, J lost 0 bases, and 17 bases lay in between. The CDR3 sequence is 16 residues long. Per germline, CDR1 SQVTM and CDR2 ANQGSEA. Clinical Activity Scores of at least 3, NOSPECS grades of at least 4 and durations under 3 months characterized ophthalmopathy patients.

V gene TRBV29-1 combines with J gene TRBJ1-5, with D possibly matching TRBD1 (5 bases). The TCR was taken from a woman aged 18-29 years with Graves' ophthalmopathy. The material sequenced was blood. CDR3 nucleotides: TGCAGCGTTCCTCTTTTCAGGGACTATAGCAATCAGCCCCAGCATTTT. It encodes CSVPLFRDYSNQPQHF.